What follows are 19 T cell receptor beta chains derived from one specimen sequenced in a study of T cell changes during pregnancy in multiple sclerosis. TCRdb's table, derived via immunoSEQ multiplex PCR, lists solely in-frame clones and lacks some. Of about 71,000 clones in the sample, roughly nine tenths were seen once. The material was peripheral blood, obtained in the third trimester of pregnancy. These receptors originate from a female donor with multiple sclerosis, enrolled in a pregnancy study.

The chain employs TRBV30 and TRBJ1-2, with D perhaps matching TRBD1 (6 bases). The V end lost 2 bases, the J end lost 8 bases, and 18 bases lay between the germline ends. Germline loops: CDR1 GTSNPN, CDR2 SVGIG (reference sequence). The CDR3 has 14 amino acids. CDR3 DNA sequence: TGTGCCTGGAGTTATGGACAGCCGTCCCAGGGCTACACCTTC. Translating it yields CAWSYGQPSQGYTF. Supplemented by reference TRBV30 and TRBJ1-2, the full variable domain reads SQTIHQWPATLVQPVGSPLSLECTVEGTSNPNLYWYRQAAGRGLQLLFYSVGIGQISSEVPQNLSASRPQDRQFILSSKKLLLSDSGFYLCAWSYGQPSQGYTFGSGTRLTVV.

The gene calls are TRBV19 and TRBJ2-7; 10 bases fit TRBD2. The trim removed 5 bases at V and 2 bases at J, leaving 12 bases unmatched. Per germline, CDR1 LNHDA and CDR2 SQIVND (reference sequence). The CDR3 sequence is 17 residues long. For the CDR3, the DNA is TGTGCCAGTAGTCCCCCGCGGAAACTAGCGGGGCCCTACGAGCAGTACTTC. Amino acid sequence: CASSPPRKLAGPYEQYF. The full variable domain, completed using reference TRBV19 and TRBJ2-7, is DGGITQSPKYLFRKEGQNVTLSCEQNLNHDAMYWYRQDPGQGLRLIYYSQIVNDFQKGDIAEGYSVSREKKESFPLTVTSAQKNPTAFYLCASSPPRKLAGPYEQYFGPGTRLTVT.

This chain joins TRBV7-9 and TRBJ2-1; 7 bases line up with TRBD2. Germline values: CDR1 SEHNR, CDR2 FQNEAQ (reference sequence). Trimming removed 3 bases from V and 7 bases from J; junction bases left unmatched: 9. This CDR3 is built from 15 residues. CDR3 loop: CASSFSLREWNEQFF. In DNA form, the CDR3 reads TGTGCCAGCAGCTTTTCGTTGCGGGAGTGGAATGAGCAGTTCTTC. The variable domain in full, with the rest retrieved from reference TRBV7-9 and TRBJ2-1, is DTGVSQNPRHKITKRGQNVTFRCDPISEHNRLYWYRQTLGQGPEFLTYFQNEAQLEKSRLLSDRFSAERPKGSFSTLEIQRTEQGDSAMYLCASSFSLREWNEQFFGPGTRLTVL.

The rearrangement joins TRBV7-9 to TRBJ2-7; D unresolved. V lost 4 bases to trimming and J lost 3 bases, with 4 bases between them. This CDR3 has 11 residues. Looked up from germline, CDR1 is SEHNR and CDR2 is FQNEAQ (reference sequence). CDR3 protein: CASSSFYEQYF. In nucleotides, the CDR3 is TGTGCCAGCAGCTCGTTCTACGAGCAGTACTTC.

The rearrangement links TRBV6-6 to TRBJ1-1, with D perhaps matching TRBD1 (6 bases). Trimming removed 6 bases from V and 0 bases from J, with 14 bases in between. CDR3 length: 15 amino acids. Germline V CDR1 and CDR2: MNHNY, SVGAGI (reference sequence). CDR3 protein: CASRTGTTMNTEAFF. The CDR3 DNA sequence: TGTGCCAGCAGAACCGGGACAACTATGAACACTGAAGCTTTCTTT.

The chain is built from TRBV28 and TRBJ2-4; 11 bases are a match to TRBD2. The germline V gene encodes CDR1 MDHEN and CDR2 SYDVKM. V gave up 10 bases and J gave up 5 bases; unmatched junction bases: 4. The CDR3 spans 13 residues. In DNA form, the CDR3 reads TGTGCCACCGGACTAGCGGGCCAAAACATTCAGTACTTC. Its protein is CATGLAGQNIQYF.

The J gene is TRBJ2-1, the V gene TRBV7-2; perhaps TRBD2 as D (5 bases). The V end lost 3 bases, the J end lost 10 bases, and 13 bases lay between the germline ends. Germline V gene sequence: CDR1 SGHTA, CDR2 FQGNSA. CDR3 length: 13 amino acids. CDR3 loop: CASSFEGPREQFF. CDR3 coding DNA: TGTGCCAGCAGCTTCGAGGGTCCGAGGGAGCAGTTCTTC.

This sequence joins TRBV5-5 and TRBJ2-2; TRBD2 matches 11 bases. The V segment lost 0 bases and the J segment 3 bases; nucleotides outside the gene matches: 1. Germline lookup yields CDR1 SGHKS and CDR2 YYEKEE (reference sequence). The CDR3 is 16 residues long. The CDR3 sequence is CASSLGLAGHTGELFF. The CDR3, as DNA: TGTGCCAGCAGCTTGGGACTAGCGGGGCACACCGGGGAGCTGTTTTTT.

The chain has TRBV5-4 and TRBJ2-7; 9 bases fit TRBD2. Trimming at V came to 0 bases and at J to 4 bases, leaving 5 bases not matched to a gene. From germline, CDR1 is SGHNT and CDR2 YYREEE (reference sequence). CDR3 length: 15 residues. CDR3 region: CASSLVASGTYEQYF. The CDR3 DNA is TGTGCCAGCAGCTTGGTCGCTAGCGGGACTTACGAGCAGTACTTC.

The genes are TRBV7-3 and TRBJ1-1; tentative D call: TRBD1 (6 bases). V lost 4 bases to trimming and J lost 1 base, with 13 bases between them. This CDR3 is 15 amino acids long. CDR1 is SGHTA and CDR2 is FQGTGA in the germline V gene. CDR3 DNA: TGTGCCAGCAGCTCCATCGGGGGGCCGAACACTGAAGCTTTCTTT. Amino acid sequence: CASSSIGGPNTEAFF.

The chain has TRBV25-1 and TRBJ2-3, with D possibly being TRBD2 (6 bases). Germline CDR1 MGHDK, CDR2 SYGVNS. The ends were cut back, 7 bases at V and 5 bases at J, with 7 bases in the middle. The CDR3 extends over 11 amino acids. CDR3 amino acids: CASMGGDTQYF. The CDR3, as DNA: TGTGCCAGCATGGGGGGAGATACGCAGTATTTT.

This chain uses TRBV4-1 with TRBJ2-7; 13 bases are a match to TRBD2. Germline-derived CDR1 and CDR2 are MGHRA and YSYEKL. The CDR3 has 15 residues. V trimming: 3 bases; J trimming: 4 bases; junction bases outside the gene matches: 3. CDR3 protein: CASSHRLAGGYEQYF. The CDR3 nucleotides are TGCGCCAGCAGCCATAGACTAGCGGGAGGTTACGAGCAGTACTTC.

This clone was seen just once. The gene calls are TRBV27 and TRBJ2-1, with TRBD2 matching over 7 bases. Unmatched junction bases numbered 9, after V lost 3 bases and J lost 4 bases. The CDR3 totals 16 residues. Per the germline V gene, CDR1 is MNHEY and CDR2 is SMNVEV (reference sequence). The CDR3 loop is CASSFLGGVGYNEQFF. CDR3 sequence (DNA): TGTGCCAGCAGTTTCCTGGGGGGGGTCGGGTACAATGAGCAGTTCTTC.

The sample holds one count of this clone. The genes are TRBV28 and TRBJ2-7; possible D gene TRBD2, 5 bases. The CDR3 spans 12 residues. Per the germline V gene, CDR1 is MDHEN and CDR2 is SYDVKM. Trimming took 8 bases from V and 2 from J, leaving 10 bases between them. The CDR3 region is CASGRATYEQYF. The CDR3 region has the DNA TGTGCCAGCGGGCGGGCGACCTACGAGCAGTACTTC.

The V and J genes are TRBV5-1 and TRBJ1-6; 8 nucleotides agree with TRBD1. The CDR3 extends over 15 amino acids. The junction had 5 bases not matched to a gene; V was cut back by 4 bases and J by 5 bases. Germline values: CDR1 SGHRS, CDR2 YFSETQ. The CDR3 here is CASSHGQGDNSPLHF. The CDR3 DNA is TGCGCCAGCAGCCATGGACAGGGAGATAATTCACCCCTCCACTTT.

J is TRBJ2-7 and V is TRBV28; 10 bases align to TRBD2. CDR1 is MDHEN, CDR2 SYDVKM, per germline. The CDR3 has 14 amino acids. V shed 7 bases and J 4 bases; nucleotides not matched to a gene: 7. CDR3 nucleotide sequence: TGTGCCAGCACCGAAGCGGGAGGGCCTTACGAGCAGTACTTC. Protein sequence: CASTEAGGPYEQYF.

This rearrangement joins TRBV7-2 to TRBJ2-2; D call uncertain. CDR1 SGHTA and CDR2 FQGNSA come from the germline V gene. The V gene lost 5 bases and the J gene lost 6 bases, with 13 bases spanning the gap. This CDR3 contains 14 residues. CDR3 protein: CASSTTNIAGELFF. The DNA for the CDR3 is TGTGCCAGCAGCACTACAAATATAGCCGGGGAGCTGTTTTTT.

This chain joins TRBV27 and TRBJ2-3, with a weak D call TRBD1 (7 bases). Germline V lookup: CDR1 MNHEY, CDR2 SMNVEV (reference sequence). CDR3 length: 17 amino acids. V was pared by 1 base and J by 4 bases, with 18 bases between. The CDR3 sequence is CASSLFNRGTAADTQYF. Written as DNA, the CDR3 is TGTGCCAGCAGTTTATTTAACCGGGGGACAGCAGCAGATACGCAGTATTTT.

The chain is built from TRBV5-1 and TRBJ2-7, with 10 bases lining up with TRBD2. V lost 0 bases, J lost 2 bases, and 8 bases stayed unmatched. Germline CDR1 is SGHRS and CDR2 is YFSETQ. CDR3 size: 17 residues. In DNA form, the CDR3 reads TGCGCCAGCAGCTTGGCTCTAGCGGGAGCCAACCCCTACGAGCAGTACTTC. Amino acids: CASSLALAGANPYEQYF.